The sequence of this T cell receptor (beta chain) was determined in a study of spatial heterogeneity in lung cancer. From the 5' RACE reads, TCRdb called clonotypes with MiXCR, one entry per CDR3 protein. The table records tens of thousands of distinct CDR3 sequences, approximately 6.8% of them present only once. This sample's time point: sample taken at primary tumor resection. The donor population consisted of approximately 68 patients with untreated, early-stage non-small cell lung cancer. Material for sequencing was whole RNA from tumor, nontumor lung or frozen PBMC, left unsorted. This clonotype has a count of ten or more. The CDR3 sequence is 11 residues long. Germline values: CDR1 SEHNR, CDR2 FQNEAQ (reference sequence).

The chain employs TRBV7-9 and TRBJ1-2, with a tentative D call TRBD1 (6 bases). The origin of this receptor is a female donor with early-stage non-small cell lung cancer. The sequences come from PBMCs, collected at surgery. DNA for the CDR3: TGTGCTTTCGGGGGCTCCTATGGCTACACCTTC. It codes for CAFGGSYGYTF.